This T cell receptor (beta chain) was documented in a study of OX40 agonist ivuxolimab in advanced cancers. Study-level findings and limits: Some nonresponders also had low normalized T-cell clonal expansion.

A note on this clone: The antigen remains undetermined.

Trimming cost V 2 bases and J 6 bases, with 17 bases left between them. The CDR3 totals 16 residues. Germline V CDR1 and CDR2: MNHNS, SASEGT. The protocol was immunoSEQ multiplex PCR, while the TCRdb copy is restricted to in-frame clones and leaves out a portion. The sample shows approximately 100,000 clones, around 90% of them seen only once. The V call is TRBV6-1, the J call TRBJ1-5, with D possibly being TRBD1 (6 bases). The clonotype originates from an adult with an advanced solid tumor such as melanoma, head and neck, liver or kidney cancer. Material: CD4+ or CD8+ T cells sorted from blood, obtained in a trial of the OX40 agonist ivuxolimab. The CDR3 region has the DNA TGTGCCAGCAGTGAAATGTGGTTAGGGGGACCTCAGCCCCAGCATTTT. Translated, it gives CASSEMWLGGPQPQHF.